This is a list of T cell receptor beta chains from one sample in a study of CD8 T cells in ankylosing spondylitis. TCRdb fed the 5' RACE reads into MiXCR, producing one record per CDR3 protein. Of about 360,000 distinct CDR3 sequences listed, approximately 22% are singletons. Input material: blood, either unsorted or a sorted T cell fraction (not recorded which). These receptor sequences come from a male donor with ankylosing spondylitis or in good health (not recorded which). The CDR3 runs from the conserved cysteine through the conserved F or W. The D gene is left open where the match is weak. Rows may omit the clone size; those that give it use once, few, many or a size class.

v_call: TRBV21-1; clone_size: NA; j_call: TRBJ1-1; d_call: NA; cdr3_nt: TGTGCCAGCAGCCCAGGGAGTTGGGACACTGAAGCTTTCTTT; cdr3_aa: CASSPGSWDTEAFF
v_call: TRBV11-3; clone_size: NA; j_call: TRBJ2-1; d_call: TRBD2; cdr3_nt: TGTGCCAGCAGTCCCGGGACTAGCGGGGCCAACAATGAGCAGTTCTTC; cdr3_aa: CASSPGTSGANNEQFF
v_call: TRBV6-1; clone_size: NA; j_call: TRBJ2-5; d_call: NA; cdr3_nt: TGTGCCAGCGGGTCAGGGGGGGGGGAGACCCAGTACTTC; cdr3_aa: CASGSGGGETQYF
v_call: TRBV12-3/TRBV12-4; clone_size: NA; j_call: TRBJ2-3; d_call: TRBD1; cdr3_nt: TGTGCCAGCAGTTGGACAGGTCTGGGAGATACGCAGTATTTT; cdr3_aa: CASSWTGLGDTQYF
v_call: TRBV15; clone_size: few; j_call: TRBJ1-1; d_call: NA; cdr3_nt: TGTGCCACCAGTTGGGGAGGGACGGCAAACACTGAAGCTTTCTTT; cdr3_aa: CATSWGGTANTEAFF
v_call: TRBV3-1; clone_size: NA; j_call: TRBJ2-1; d_call: TRBD2; cdr3_nt: TGTGCCAGCAGCGCGCGGACTAGCGGGGGAGTTGAGCAGTTCTTC; cdr3_aa: CASSARTSGGVEQFF
v_call: TRBV7-8; clone_size: few; j_call: TRBJ2-1; d_call: NA; cdr3_nt: TGTGCCAGCAACCCCCGGGACAAGATGTACAATGAGCAGTTCTTC; cdr3_aa: CASNPRDKMYNEQFF
v_call: TRBV7-8; clone_size: NA; j_call: TRBJ2-7; d_call: NA; cdr3_nt: TGTGCCAGCAGCCCCTCGGGGGGCGGTACCTACGAGCAGTACTTC; cdr3_aa: CASSPSGGGTYEQYF
v_call: TRBV7-2; clone_size: NA; j_call: TRBJ1-2; d_call: TRBD1; cdr3_nt: TGTGCCAGCAGCCCGGGACAGTCTAACTATGGCTACACCTTC; cdr3_aa: CASSPGQSNYGYTF
v_call: TRBV29-1; clone_size: many; j_call: TRBJ2-2; d_call: NA; cdr3_nt: TGCAGCGTTGAGGGGCTCGACACCGGGGAGCTGTTTTTT; cdr3_aa: CSVEGLDTGELFF
v_call: TRBV7-8; clone_size: few; j_call: TRBJ2-7; d_call: NA; cdr3_nt: TGTGCCAGCAGCCTTGGACAGACAACAGCCTACGAGCAGTACTTC; cdr3_aa: CASSLGQTTAYEQYF
v_call: TRBV7-9; clone_size: NA; j_call: TRBJ2-7; d_call: NA; cdr3_nt: TGTGCCAGCAGCCCCCGGGACGGGATCTACGAGCAGTACTTC; cdr3_aa: CASSPRDGIYEQYF
v_call: TRBV20-1; clone_size: many; j_call: TRBJ2-3; d_call: TRBD2; cdr3_nt: TGCAGTGCTAACTTAGCGGGGGCAGATACGCAGTATTTT; cdr3_aa: CSANLAGADTQYF
v_call: TRBV12-3/TRBV12-4; clone_size: NA; j_call: TRBJ2-2; d_call: NA; cdr3_nt: TGTGCCAGCAGTCAGGGTTCCGGGGAGCTGTTTTTT; cdr3_aa: CASSQGSGELFF
v_call: TRBV29-1; clone_size: many; j_call: TRBJ2-7; d_call: NA; cdr3_nt: TGCAGCGTCAGGGCACCATTCTCCTACGAGCAGTACTTC; cdr3_aa: CSVRAPFSYEQYF
v_call: TRBV21-1; clone_size: NA; j_call: TRBJ2-5; d_call: NA; cdr3_nt: TGTGCCAGCAGCCCTAGGGGCCAGCAAGAGACCCAGTACTTC; cdr3_aa: CASSPRGQQETQYF
v_call: TRBV5-6; clone_size: few; j_call: TRBJ2-1; d_call: NA; cdr3_nt: TGTGCCAGCAGCTATGATAGGAGTTGGCTCAATGAGCAGTTCTTC; cdr3_aa: CASSYDRSWLNEQFF
v_call: TRBV28; clone_size: few; j_call: TRBJ2-5; d_call: TRBD2; cdr3_nt: TGTGCCAGCAGTAGCGGGGGGTCAGAGACCCAGTACTTC; cdr3_aa: CASSSGGSETQYF
v_call: TRBV6-2/TRBV6-3; clone_size: NA; j_call: TRBJ2-7; d_call: NA; cdr3_nt: TGTGCCAGCAGTTACGGTGAGGAGCAGTACTTC; cdr3_aa: CASSYGEEQYF
v_call: TRBV3-1; clone_size: few; j_call: TRBJ2-1; d_call: NA; cdr3_nt: TGTGCCAGCAGCCAAGACGGGGCAAGAGGCACCTACAATGAGCAGTTCTTC; cdr3_aa: CASSQDGARGTYNEQFF
v_call: TRBV9; clone_size: few; j_call: TRBJ2-1; d_call: TRBD2; cdr3_nt: TGTGCCAGCAGCGTAGGCGGGGGGGTCTCCTACAATGAGCAGTTCTTC; cdr3_aa: CASSVGGGVSYNEQFF
v_call: TRBV5-1; clone_size: NA; j_call: TRBJ2-3; d_call: NA; cdr3_nt: TGCGCCAGCACCCTGACCGGGTTGGGCACAGATACGCAGTATTTT; cdr3_aa: CASTLTGLGTDTQYF
v_call: TRBV24-1; clone_size: NA; j_call: TRBJ2-2; d_call: NA; cdr3_nt: TGTGCCACCAGTGACCGAGTCCCGAACACCGGGGAGCTGTTTTTT; cdr3_aa: CATSDRVPNTGELFF
v_call: TRBV7-9; clone_size: NA; j_call: TRBJ2-1; d_call: TRBD1; cdr3_nt: TGTGCCAGCAATAACCGGGGGACAGGGGACAATGAGCAGTTCTTC; cdr3_aa: CASNNRGTGDNEQFF
v_call: TRBV5-1; clone_size: NA; j_call: TRBJ1-6; d_call: NA; cdr3_nt: TGCGCCAGCCTCAGGGGAAATTCACCCCTCCACTTT; cdr3_aa: CASLRGNSPLHF
v_call: TRBV7-9; clone_size: few; j_call: TRBJ1-5; d_call: NA; cdr3_nt: TGTGCCAGCAGCTTGGGTCTTCAGCCCCAGCATTTT; cdr3_aa: CASSLGLQPQHF
v_call: TRBV29-1; clone_size: few; j_call: TRBJ2-2; d_call: NA; cdr3_nt: TGCAGCGTTGAAGGGGGACCCACCGGGGAGCTGTTTTTT; cdr3_aa: CSVEGGPTGELFF
v_call: TRBV6-1; clone_size: few; j_call: TRBJ2-1; d_call: TRBD1; cdr3_nt: TGTGCCAGCACCCCCCGGGACAGCCCCTACAATGAGCAGTTCTTC; cdr3_aa: CASTPRDSPYNEQFF
v_call: TRBV20-1; clone_size: few; j_call: TRBJ2-7; d_call: TRBD2; cdr3_nt: TGCAGTGCGGAGGGACTAGCGGCCACCTCCTACGAGCAGTACTTC; cdr3_aa: CSAEGLAATSYEQYF
v_call: TRBV20-1; clone_size: NA; j_call: TRBJ2-7; d_call: TRBD1; cdr3_nt: TGCAGTGCTTTCAAACCGGGACAGGGCTACGAGCAGTACTTC; cdr3_aa: CSAFKPGQGYEQYF
v_call: TRBV20-1; clone_size: NA; j_call: TRBJ2-5; d_call: NA; cdr3_nt: TGCAGTGCTAGAGATCTCTCAGGGGCCTTGGAGACCCAGTACTTC; cdr3_aa: CSARDLSGALETQYF
v_call: TRBV6-5; clone_size: NA; j_call: TRBJ2-1; d_call: NA; cdr3_nt: TGTGCCAGCAGTTGGGACAACTACAATGAGCAGTTCTTC; cdr3_aa: CASSWDNYNEQFF